The 26 T cell receptor beta chains listed next were all sequenced from one sample in a study of T cells in Graves' hyperthyroidism and ophthalmopathy. TCR beta CDR3 regions were amplified from RNA. HTBI primers were the set used in a first-round RT-PCR of the TCR CDR3. TCRdb re-called the multiplex PCR reads with MiXCR, one entry per CDR3 protein. Here the sample spans approximately 510,000 distinct CDR3 sequences, less than 25% being singletons. The sample was blood. These receptors were obtained from a young man with Graves' hyperthyroidism.

This clonotype was seen at least ten times. This chain links TRBV12-3 or TRBV12-4 with TRBJ1-2; 11 bases are shared with TRBD1. This CDR3 is built from 16 residues. V gave up 5 bases and J gave up 4 bases; unmatched junction bases: 9. CDR3 sequence reads: CASSRPGTGGIYGYTF. DNA for the CDR3: TGTGCCAGCAGTCGACCCGGGACAGGGGGTATCTATGGCTACACCTTC.

Ten or more counts support this clonotype. CDR3 DNA sequence: TGTGCCACCTCAGGTGAATGGGGCTACGAGCAGTACTTC. This gives the protein CATSGEWGYEQYF. J is TRBJ2-7 and V is TRBV27; D unresolved. The CDR3 is 13 residues long. Between the trimmed V and J ends, which lost 10 bases and 3 bases, there was a span of 16 bases. Germline CDR1 is MNHEY and CDR2 is SMNVEV (reference sequence).

This chain links TRBV12-3 or TRBV12-4 with TRBJ1-5; no clear D. Trimming stripped 6 bases from V and 4 bases from J, with 10 bases between. The CDR3 runs to 13 residues. CDR3 amino acids: CASSKGRNQPQHF. The CDR3 DNA sequence: TGTGCCAGCAGCAAAGGTCGAAATCAGCCCCAGCATTTT.

Ten or more counts support this clonotype. J is TRBJ1-2 and V is TRBV12-3 or TRBV12-4; the D gene is possibly TRBD1 (6 bases). Trimming removed 7 bases from V and 1 base from J, with 13 bases in between. This CDR3 is 14 amino acids long. The chain's CDR3 is CASKRAGDNYGYTF. The CDR3 DNA is TGTGCCAGCAAACGGGCAGGGGATAACTATGGCTACACCTTC.

The table lists this clonotype with many counts. V gene TRBV2 combines with J gene TRBJ1-5; D uncertain. V was cut by 5 bases and J by 0 bases, with 11 bases left in between. Germline V gene lookup returns CDR1 SNHLY and CDR2 FYNNEI. This CDR3 is built from 15 residues. CDR3 nucleotides: TGTGCCAGCAGTCGGACCGAAAATAGCAATCAGCCCCAGCATTTT. Translating gives CASSRTENSNQPQHF.

Concerning this clonotype: Since no conserved phenylalanine or tryptophan closes the CDR3, a read error is the likely cause. J is TRBJ1-2 and V is TRBV12-3 or TRBV12-4; 7 bases line up with TRBD1. The junction had 6 bases not matched to a gene; V was cut back by 5 bases and J by 0 bases. There are 15 residues in the CDR3. The CDR3 region is CASSPNQGANYGYTY. CDR3 nucleotide sequence: TGTGCCAGCAGTCCTAACCAGGGGGCTAACTATGGCTACACCTAC.

This rearrangement joins TRBV2 to TRBJ2-3; maybe TRBD2 (5 bases). V was shortened by 7 bases and J by 1 base, with 15 bases between the two germline ends. From germline, CDR1 is SNHLY and CDR2 FYNNEI. The CDR3 sequence is 15 residues long. The CDR3, as DNA: TGTGCCAGCATTCGACTATCACAACGCACAGATACGCAGTATTTT. Its protein product is CASIRLSQRTDTQYF.

This clonotype was counted many times. J is TRBJ2-7 and V is TRBV6-4; TRBD1 matches 12 bases. The CDR3 totals 17 residues. After removal of 5 bases from V and 3 bases from J, the junction contained 11 bases not matched to a gene. CDR1 is MRHNA, CDR2 SNTAGT, per germline. CDR3 protein: CASSTPGQGAQGYEQYF. DNA of the CDR3: TGTGCCAGCAGTACTCCGGGACAGGGGGCGCAGGGCTACGAGCAGTACTTC.

This clonotype was recorded many times. The chain employs TRBV12-3 or TRBV12-4 and TRBJ1-5, with TRBD1 matching over 7 bases. V was pared by 5 bases and J by 5 bases, with 9 bases of the junction left unmatched. The CDR3 length is 15 residues. The CDR3 coding sequence is TGTGCCAGCAGTCGGACAGGTCGGTGGTATCAGCCCCAGCATTTT. Amino acids: CASSRTGRWYQPQHF.

This chain uses TRBV15 with TRBJ1-2; tentative D call: TRBD1 (6 bases). V gave up 5 bases and J gave up 3 bases, with 10 bases separating them. From germline, CDR1 is LNHNV and CDR2 YYDKDF (reference sequence). This CDR3 is 13 amino acids long. The CDR3 coding sequence is TGTGCCACCAGCGAAGAGGGGGACTATGGCTACACCTTC. Translated: CATSEEGDYGYTF.

CDR3 nucleotides: TGTGCCAGCAGTGTTGATTCAGGCATGAACACTGAAGCTTTCTTT. Protein sequence: CASSVDSGMNTEAFF. The chain links TRBV2 to TRBJ1-1; no clear D gene. The CDR3 contains 15 residues. The germline V and J ends were trimmed by 4 bases and 0 bases, with 12 bases remaining between them. The germline CDR1 and CDR2 sequences are SNHLY and FYNNEI.

The sample holds many counts of this clonotype. This rearrangement joins TRBV11-1 to TRBJ2-2; D is possibly TRBD2 (5 bases). This CDR3 region has 16 residues. Germline lookup yields CDR1 SGHAT and CDR2 FQDESV (reference sequence). V gave up 1 base and J gave up 7 bases, with 16 bases separating them. The CDR3 DNA sequence: TGTGCCAGCAGCTTAGAAAGGTTGGAGGTCAACGGGGAGCTGTTTTTT. Its protein product is CASSLERLEVNGELFF.

This clonotype has a count of ten or more. The chain has TRBV27 and TRBJ2-4; 9 nucleotides line up with TRBD2. The V gene end was trimmed by 3 bases and the J gene end by 0 bases; junction bases not matched to a gene: 9. Germline CDR1 reads MNHEY; CDR2 reads SMNVEV (reference sequence). This CDR3 comprises 18 residues. The CDR3: CASSLMRGGLLAKNIQYF. The CDR3, as DNA: TGTGCCAGCAGTTTGATGCGGGGGGGCCTTTTAGCCAAAAACATTCAGTACTTC.

This clonotype has ten or more counts. One end of the junction does not line up with germline, which may come from a read error. The chain has TRBV19 and TRBJ1-1; 8 bases match TRBD1. The CDR3 is made up of 14 amino acids. In germline, CDR1 is LNHDA, CDR2 SQIVND (reference sequence). The CDR3 sequence: CASKKDREVTGAFF. The CDR3 DNA sequence: TGTGCCAGTAAGAAGGACAGGGAGGTCACTGGAGCTTTCTTT.

This rearrangement joins TRBV6-5 to TRBJ1-1; D is unresolved. The germline CDR1 and CDR2 sequences are MNHEY and SVGAGI. Deletions cut 0 bases from V and 1 base from J, with 12 bases between. The CDR3 length is 16 residues. The CDR3 region is CASSYSPAGTNTEAFF. DNA of the CDR3: TGTGCCAGCAGTTACTCCCCAGCCGGCACGAACACTGAAGCTTTCTTT.

This clonotype was counted ten times or more. The chain couples TRBV10-3 to TRBJ1-5, with D possibly TRBD1 on 5 matching bases. This CDR3 has 14 amino acids. V lost 10 bases, J lost 2 bases, and 15 bases lay in between. CDR1 and CDR2 from the germline V gene are ENHRY and SYGVKD. CDR3 region: CASDRDGGNQPQHF. In DNA, the CDR3 is TGTGCCAGCGACAGAGACGGTGGCAATCAGCCCCAGCATTTT.

In this sample, this clonotype turned up many times. The chain employs TRBV11-1 and TRBJ2-7; 9 bases match TRBD1. CDR1 and CDR2 from the germline V gene are SGHAT and FQDESV (reference sequence). J lost 2 bases, V lost 3 bases, and 8 bases had no gene match. The CDR3 has 16 residues. CDR3: CASSLLPGQGAYEQYF. In DNA, the CDR3 is TGTGCCAGCAGCTTGCTACCGGGACAGGGAGCCTACGAGCAGTACTTC.

The chain uses TRBV5-1 and TRBJ2-2; D call uncertain. This CDR3 has 18 residues. Germline V gene sequence: CDR1 SGHRS, CDR2 YFSETQ. V was trimmed by 3 bases and J by 3 bases, leaving 21 bases between them. DNA for the CDR3: TGCGCCAGCAGCTCCCAGTTTCCTGGACCCGATGACACCGGGGAGCTGTTTTTT. Protein: CASSSQFPGPDDTGELFF.

This chain connects TRBV4-1 to TRBJ2-4; D possibly uses TRBD1 or TRBD2 (5 bases each). Germline V CDR1 and CDR2: MGHRA, YSYEKL. This CDR3 has 18 amino acids. Trimming stripped 1 base from V and 1 base from J, with 17 bases between. The CDR3 DNA reads TGCGCCAGCAGCCAAGGGACTGTGGCAGGGAAGGCCAAAAACATTCAGTACTTC. Its protein product is CASSQGTVAGKAKNIQYF.

In regard to this clonotype: This likely comes from a read error, as the CDR3 has no conserved phenylalanine or tryptophan at its end. This chain connects TRBV12-3 or TRBV12-4 to TRBJ1-1; 9 bases line up with TRBD1. With 5 bases clipped from V and 5 bases from J, the junction kept 9 bases outside the gene matches. The CDR3 is 15 residues long. CDR3 loop: CASSLDRGGGTEAFL. CDR3 DNA sequence: TGTGCCAGCAGTCTGGACAGGGGAGGGGGGACTGAAGCTTTCTTG.

This chain links TRBV11-1 with TRBJ1-3, with D perhaps matching TRBD1 (6 bases). Germline values: CDR1 SGHAT, CDR2 FQDESV (reference sequence). The V and J ends lost 3 bases and 0 bases respectively, with 21 bases between them. The CDR3 consists of 19 residues. CDR3 in DNA: TGTGCCAGCAGCTTCTCCCCGGGGGGGCCCGAGGGCTCTGGAAACACCATATATTTT. Protein sequence: CASSFSPGGPEGSGNTIYF.

For this clonotype: The junction departs from germline at one end; a sequencing error may be responsible. The chain employs TRBV12-3 or TRBV12-4 and TRBJ1-2; TRBD1 aligns across 7 bases. The CDR3 has 15 amino acids. In nucleotides, the CDR3 is TGTGCCAGTAGTTTACAGGTTACAGGGGAGCGTGGCCACACCTTC. Protein product: CASSLQVTGERGHTF.

This clonotype showed up many times. This chain uses TRBV2 with TRBJ1-5, with D uncertain. This CDR3 contains 16 residues. Per the germline V gene, CDR1 is SNHLY and CDR2 is FYNNEI. The V end was cut by 2 bases, the J end by 7 bases, with 18 bases between. The CDR3 nucleotides are TGTGCCAGCAGTGAATATCCAGGTTCTCAGCGACAGCCCCAGCATTTT. Amino acids: CASSEYPGSQRQPQHF.

This clonotype was seen at least ten times. V gene TRBV6-1 combines with J gene TRBJ2-2; 8 bases align to TRBD1. V shed 7 bases and J 11 bases; nucleotides not matched to a gene: 9. The CDR3 extends over 13 amino acids. Germline-derived CDR1 and CDR2 are MNHNS and SASEGT. Here the CDR3 DNA reads TGTGCCAGCATTCGTGGACAGGGTTCAGAGCTGTTTTTT. Protein: CASIRGQGSELFF.

This chain joins TRBV20-1 and TRBJ2-7; D is perhaps TRBD2 (5 bases). V lost 3 bases and J 1 base, leaving 13 bases between the germline ends. The germline gives CDR1 DFQATT, CDR2 SNEGSKA (reference sequence). The CDR3 runs to 14 residues. The CDR3 DNA sequence: TGCAGTGCTAGCCGTAGCGCTTCTTCCTACGAGCAGTACTTC. It yields the protein CSASRSASSYEQYF.

This clonotype showed up just a few times. This chain connects TRBV12-3 or TRBV12-4 to TRBJ1-4, with TRBD1 as a possible D gene (5 bases). The CDR3 extends over 15 amino acids. The V end lost 3 bases, the J end lost 7 bases, and 15 bases lay between the germline ends. The CDR3 loop is CASSFRGETGEKLFF. The CDR3 bases are TGTGCCAGCAGTTTTCGAGGGGAGACCGGTGAAAAACTGTTTTTT.